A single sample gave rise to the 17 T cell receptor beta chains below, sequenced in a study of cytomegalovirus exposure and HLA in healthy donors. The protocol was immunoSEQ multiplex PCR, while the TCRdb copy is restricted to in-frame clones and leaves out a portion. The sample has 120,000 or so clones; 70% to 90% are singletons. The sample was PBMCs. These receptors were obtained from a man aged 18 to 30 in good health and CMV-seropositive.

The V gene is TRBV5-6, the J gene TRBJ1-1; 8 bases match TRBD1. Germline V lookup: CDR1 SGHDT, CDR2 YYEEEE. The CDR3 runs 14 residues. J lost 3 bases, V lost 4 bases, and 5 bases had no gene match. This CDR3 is CASSTGQVYTEAFF. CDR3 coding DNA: TGTGCCAGCAGCACGGGACAGGTCTACACTGAAGCTTTCTTT.

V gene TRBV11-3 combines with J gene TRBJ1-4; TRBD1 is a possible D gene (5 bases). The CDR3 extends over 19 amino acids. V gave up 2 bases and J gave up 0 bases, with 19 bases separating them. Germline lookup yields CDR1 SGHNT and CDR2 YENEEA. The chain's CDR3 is CASSLIWEDTLATNEKLFF. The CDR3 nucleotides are TGTGCCAGCAGCTTAATCTGGGAGGACACTCTTGCAACTAATGAAAAACTGTTTTTT. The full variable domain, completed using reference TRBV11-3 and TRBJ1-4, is EAGVVQSPRYKIIEKKQPVAFWCNPISGHNTLYWYLQNLGQGPELLIRYENEEAVDDSQLPKDRFSAERLKGVDSTLKIQPAELGDSAVYLCASSLIWEDTLATNEKLFFGSGTQLSVL.

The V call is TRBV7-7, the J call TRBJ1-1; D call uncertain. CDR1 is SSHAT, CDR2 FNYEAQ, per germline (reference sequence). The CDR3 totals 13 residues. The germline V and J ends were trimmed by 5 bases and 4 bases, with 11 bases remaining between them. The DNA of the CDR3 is TGTGCCAGCAGCCTCTCGGTCGGCACTGAAGCTTTCTTT. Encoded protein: CASSLSVGTEAFF.

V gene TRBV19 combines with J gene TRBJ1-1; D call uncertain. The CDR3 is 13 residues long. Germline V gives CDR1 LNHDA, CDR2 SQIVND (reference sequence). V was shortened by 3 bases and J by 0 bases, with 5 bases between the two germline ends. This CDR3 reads CASSIEMNTEAFF. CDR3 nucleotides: TGTGCCAGTAGTATTGAGATGAACACTGAAGCTTTCTTT.

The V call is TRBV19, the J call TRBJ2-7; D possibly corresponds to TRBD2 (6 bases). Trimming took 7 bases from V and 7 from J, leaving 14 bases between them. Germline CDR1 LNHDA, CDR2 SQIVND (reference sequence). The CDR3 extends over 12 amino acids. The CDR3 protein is CASTKEGEEQYF. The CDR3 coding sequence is TGTGCCAGTACCAAGGAGGGAGAAGAGCAGTACTTC.

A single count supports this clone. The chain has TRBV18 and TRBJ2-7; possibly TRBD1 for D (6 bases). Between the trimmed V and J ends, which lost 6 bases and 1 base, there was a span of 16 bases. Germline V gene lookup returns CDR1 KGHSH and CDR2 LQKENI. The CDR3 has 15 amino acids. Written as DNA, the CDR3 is TGTGCCAGCTCCCCAATTCAGGGGCCTTCCTACGAGCAGTACTTC. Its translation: CASSPIQGPSYEQYF.

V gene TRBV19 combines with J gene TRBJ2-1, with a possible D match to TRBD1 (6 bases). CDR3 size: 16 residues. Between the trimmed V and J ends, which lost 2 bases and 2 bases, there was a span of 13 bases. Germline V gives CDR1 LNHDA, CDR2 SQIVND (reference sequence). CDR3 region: CASSILRGSTYNEQFF. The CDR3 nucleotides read TGTGCCAGTAGTATATTGAGGGGGTCGACCTACAATGAGCAGTTCTTC. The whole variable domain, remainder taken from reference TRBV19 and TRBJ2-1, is DGGITQSPKYLFRKEGQNVTLSCEQNLNHDAMYWYRQDPGQGLRLIYYSQIVNDFQKGDIAEGYSVSREKKESFPLTVTSAQKNPTAFYLCASSILRGSTYNEQFFGPGTRLTVL.

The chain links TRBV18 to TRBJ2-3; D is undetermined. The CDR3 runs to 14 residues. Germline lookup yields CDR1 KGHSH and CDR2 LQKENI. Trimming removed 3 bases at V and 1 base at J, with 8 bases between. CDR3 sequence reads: CASSPSGGTDTQYF. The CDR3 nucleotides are TGTGCCAGCTCACCTTCAGGCGGCACAGATACGCAGTATTTT.

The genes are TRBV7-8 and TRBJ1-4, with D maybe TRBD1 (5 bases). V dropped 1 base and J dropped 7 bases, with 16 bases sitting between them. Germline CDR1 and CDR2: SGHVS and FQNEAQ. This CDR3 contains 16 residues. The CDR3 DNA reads TGTGCCAGCAGCTTAGGGCAGGGTAGAATTCGTGAAAAACTGTTTTTT. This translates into CASSLGQGRIREKLFF. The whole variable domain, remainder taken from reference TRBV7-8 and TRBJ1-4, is GAGVSQSPRYKVAKRGQDVALRCDPISGHVSLFWYQQALGQGPEFLTYFQNEAQLDKSGLPSDRFFAERPEGSVSTLKIQRTQQEDSAVYLCASSLGQGRIREKLFFGSGTQLSVL.

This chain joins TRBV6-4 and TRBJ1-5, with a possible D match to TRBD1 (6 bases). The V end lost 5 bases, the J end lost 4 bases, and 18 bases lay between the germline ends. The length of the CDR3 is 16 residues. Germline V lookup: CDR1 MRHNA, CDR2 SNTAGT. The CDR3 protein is CASSPNAGTSNQPQHF. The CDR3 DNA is TGTGCCAGCAGTCCCAATGCCGGGACATCAAATCAGCCCCAGCATTTT.

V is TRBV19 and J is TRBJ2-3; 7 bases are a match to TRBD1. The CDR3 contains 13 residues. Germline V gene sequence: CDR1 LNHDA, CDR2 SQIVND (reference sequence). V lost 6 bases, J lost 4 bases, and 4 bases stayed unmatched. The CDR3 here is CASRVDRADTQYF. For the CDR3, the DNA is TGTGCCAGTAGGGTAGACAGGGCAGATACGCAGTATTTT.

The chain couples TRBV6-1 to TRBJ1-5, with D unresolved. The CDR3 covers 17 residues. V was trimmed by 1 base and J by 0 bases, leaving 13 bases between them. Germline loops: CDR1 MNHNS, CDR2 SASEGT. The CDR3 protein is CASSEGIGRDSNQPQHF. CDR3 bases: TGTGCCAGCAGTGAAGGTATTGGGAGGGATAGCAATCAGCCCCAGCATTTT.

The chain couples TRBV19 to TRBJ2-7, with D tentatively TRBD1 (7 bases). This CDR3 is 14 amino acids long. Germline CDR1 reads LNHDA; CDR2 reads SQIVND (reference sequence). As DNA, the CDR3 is TGTGCTAGCGGACAGGCGCTGGGCAACTACGAGCAGTACTTC. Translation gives CASGQALGNYEQYF.

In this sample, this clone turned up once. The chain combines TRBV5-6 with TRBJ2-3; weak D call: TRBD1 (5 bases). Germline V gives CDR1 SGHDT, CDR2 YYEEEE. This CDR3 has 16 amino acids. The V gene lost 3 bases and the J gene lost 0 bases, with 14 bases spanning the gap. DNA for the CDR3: TGTGCCAGCAGCTGGGGCTCGGGCGTCAGCACAGATACGCAGTATTTT. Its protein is CASSWGSGVSTDTQYF. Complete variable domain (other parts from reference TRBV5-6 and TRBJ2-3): DAGVTQSPTHLIKTRGQQVTLRCSPKSGHDTVSWYQQALGQGPQFIFQYYEEEERQRGNFPDRFSGHQFPNYSSELNVNALLLGDSALYLCASSWGSGVSTDTQYFGPGTRLTVL.

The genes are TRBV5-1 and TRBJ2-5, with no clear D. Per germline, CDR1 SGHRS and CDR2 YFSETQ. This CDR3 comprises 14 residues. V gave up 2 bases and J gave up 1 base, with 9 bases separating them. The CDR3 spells CASSFQALQETQYF. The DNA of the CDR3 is TGCGCCAGCAGCTTTCAGGCCCTCCAAGAGACCCAGTACTTC.

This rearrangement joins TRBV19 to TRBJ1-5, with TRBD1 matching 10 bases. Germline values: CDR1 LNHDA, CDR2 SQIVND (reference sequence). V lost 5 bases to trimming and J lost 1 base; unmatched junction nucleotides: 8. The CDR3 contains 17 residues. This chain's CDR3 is CASSSPGDRGSNQPQHF. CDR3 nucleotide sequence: TGTGCCAGTAGTTCCCCCGGGGACAGGGGCAGCAATCAGCCCCAGCATTTT. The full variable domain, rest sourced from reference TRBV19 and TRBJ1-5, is DGGITQSPKYLFRKEGQNVTLSCEQNLNHDAMYWYRQDPGQGLRLIYYSQIVNDFQKGDIAEGYSVSREKKESFPLTVTSAQKNPTAFYLCASSSPGDRGSNQPQHFGDGTRLSIL.

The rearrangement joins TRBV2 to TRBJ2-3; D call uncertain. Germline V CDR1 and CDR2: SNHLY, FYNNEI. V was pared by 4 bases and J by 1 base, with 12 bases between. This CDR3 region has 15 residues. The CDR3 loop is CASSASSVGTDTQYF. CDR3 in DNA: TGTGCCAGCAGTGCTTCAAGCGTGGGCACAGATACGCAGTATTTT.